This T cell receptor (beta chain) stems from a study of identical twins. General study points: Sequences that were beta out-of-frame showed weaker excess twin sharing.

TCRdb passed the 5' RACE reads through MiXCR, listing each CDR3 protein once. Of hundreds of thousands of distinct CDR3 sequences listed, roughly 6% are singletons. Germline CDR1 reads DFQATT; CDR2 reads SNEGSKA (reference sequence). The CDR3 sequence is 15 residues long. Trimming at V came to 6 bases and at J to 8 bases, leaving 10 bases not matched to a gene. This clonotype was observed a few times. Its antigen is unidentified. The chain combines TRBV20-1 with TRBJ2-1, with 13 bases that match TRBD2. The sequenced material came from naive T cells sorted from blood. This receptor was obtained from a man younger than 35 in good health. The CDR3 region is CSAHLGLAGTDEQFF. The CDR3 DNA follows: TGCAGTGCCCACCTGGGACTAGCGGGAACCGATGAGCAGTTCTTC.